This T cell receptor beta chain came from a study of T cell responses to AZD1222 COVID-19 vaccine. Overall study context: Pooling was applied to second doses at about 4 or about 12 weeks.

As for this clone: The antigen is not known.

The CDR3 length is 14 residues. From germline, CDR1 is LGHNA and CDR2 YNFKEQ. The J segment lost 7 bases and the V segment lost 4 bases, leaving 4 bases of the junction unmatched. General observations from the study: The study sampled repertoires only after the peak T cell response. As reported, nearly half of all spike-specific TCRs target variant regions that are unmutated.

Repertoires were generated with immunoSEQ multiplex PCR, while TCRdb's copy carries only in-frame clones and drops some. This table holds roughly 130,000 clones, over 90% found once. This clonotype was sampled from an adult in good health. The sequencing used peripheral blood, collected on day 0 of AZD1222 vaccination. V gene TRBV4-2 combines with J gene TRBJ1-5; the match to TRBD1 covers 10 bases. Written as DNA, the CDR3 is TGTGCCAGCAGCCGGGACAGGGGTGGCCAGCCCCAGCATTTT. It specifies CASSRDRGGQPQHF.